What follows describes a single T cell receptor (beta chain). It lacks a known antigen. One base away there is no much larger clone; base qualities are not given. From its cysteine to its phenylalanine, the CDR3 spans 15 amino acids. The read is trimmed to its CDR3 DNA, 45 bases read in frame from base 1. Here V drops 3 bases and J drops 4 bases, and the junction holds 3 bases not matched to any gene. The germline V gene yields SGHTA for CDR1 and FQGNSA for CDR2. This entry belongs to a study of cytomegalovirus exposure and HLA in healthy donors (dated by TCRdb to 2017 to 2019). For the study in its entirety: An earlier analysis of approximately 640 of the donors reported about 250 Gb of sequence data and 100 million to 140 million unique TCR beta sequences from 150 million to 200 million T cells. Rather than drawing on any new phenotypic data, the later analysis identified candidate immune exposures from TCR beta sequences and the way those sequences occurred across donors. The aim of the study was to test whether cataloging public T cell receptors could identify signatures of past pathogen exposure. Of the approximately 400 genotyped donors, 81% were placed in the genetic ancestry cluster associated with self-reported Caucasian donors. In addition to the first cohort of 666 subjects, a separate validation cohort of 130 or so different subjects was used. To predict cytomegalovirus infection status, the study combined high-throughput TCR immunosequencing, statistical association of individual TCRs with disease status, and machine learning. About 300 gigabases of sequencing data and approximately 85 million unique TCR sequences were included in an early release covering under 650 HLA-typed donors. To study patterns of TCR occurrence, a later analysis re-analyzed previously published TCR beta repertoires from 666 donors and added high-resolution HLA genotyping. HLA typing included class I and class II loci at four-digit resolution. A later genetic analysis used genome-wide SNP genotypes for about 55% of the 666 donors, treating that subset as a discovery cohort. Typing coverage varied by locus: roughly 629-640 donors for A, B, C, DRB1 and DQB1; approximately 500 for DQA1; about 600 for DPA1; about 450 for DPB1. An earlier analysis of more than 450 of the donors used high-throughput TCR beta sequencing to judge whether each TCR beta V gene segment behaved as functional or pseudogenic. Among roughly 400 genotyped donors of the cohort, an average of approximately 230,000 unique TCR beta nucleotide sequences were sequenced per donor, approximately 20% of them non-productive. Roughly five DR-DQ haplotypes were treated as single units for association and clustering because of strong linkage in the cohort. The T cell repertoires of 550 to 850 subjects were profiled by immunosequencing and related to cytomegalovirus serostatus. Alongside the repertoire data, information on donor age, sex, ethnicity and CMV serostatus was compiled. All discovery cohort repertoires had been generated on a single sequencing platform.

The cohort consisted of 650 to 700 healthy bone marrow donors. At the time of sampling, all cohort members were nominally healthy, though unrecorded immune exposures were likely present. The donor was CMV seropositive and belonged to the group of more than 250 seropositive cohort members. A peripheral blood sample was provided by each donor, and peripheral blood mononuclear cells were used for TCR beta sequencing. Genomic DNA extraction from the blood cell samples was performed with the Qiagen DNeasy Blood Extraction Kit. Library preparation employed the immunoSEQ multiplex PCR assay. The multiplex PCR relied on a mix of 60 forward primers for TCR Vbeta segments and 13 reverse primers for TCR Jbeta segments. The CDR3 region of rearranged TCR beta genes was amplified from genomic DNA by a multiplex PCR assay. Amplified TCR beta libraries were sequenced as 87-base-pair reads on the Illumina HiSeq System. Turning to the authors' computational methods: In a later analysis, tens of millions of unique TCR beta chains were counted across the approximately 670 repertoires, and roughly 10 million of these chains were shared by at least two donors. Raw reads were error-corrected and collapsed into unique sequences with a nearest-neighbor algorithm that merged closely related sequences to remove PCR and sequencing errors. CDR3 sequences were aligned to IMGT reference sequences to assign V, D and J gene segments. For a sequence to be retained, at least a six-nucleotide match to both a V gene segment and a J gene segment was required. A rearrangement was called productive if the CDR3 had no stop codons and remained in frame with V and J, and every other rearrangement was called non-productive. Following IMGT convention, CDR3 was defined as the stretch from the second conserved V-encoded cysteine up to the conserved J-encoded phenylalanine. Sequences without an unambiguous match to a single V gene segment were excluded from the earlier analysis of almost 600 of the donors. In an earlier analysis of 450 to 750 of the donors, a V segment was called functional when productive rearrangements were above 56.7%, and segregating when the standard deviation between donors exceeded 5%. A statistical classification framework was built for diagnosing cytomegalovirus status from the catalog of TCR beta chain sequences. A later analysis assigned V and J genes by comparing TCR nucleotide sequences with IMGT/GENE-DB human TR gene sequences. In a later analysis, CDR3 sequences and most-parsimonious VDJ recombination scenarios were assigned using the TCRdist pipeline. A later analysis defined each TCR beta chain by its CDR3 amino acid sequence plus V-gene family, and excluded reads lacking a unique V-gene family. A later analysis removed 550 to 700 highly shared, low-generation-probability nucleotide sequences to deal with suspected cross-contamination and a sequencing artifact. For each public chain, a later analysis derived a clonal expansion index from normalized ranks of inferred template counts within each repertoire. In a later analysis, generation probabilities were computed using a VDJ recombination model fitted to out-of-frame rearrangements, and the results were checked against IGoR. A later analysis scored TCR-TCR, TCR-HLA and TCR-CMV co-occurrence with hypergeometric tests, applying a repertoire-size bias correction to TCR pairs. False discovery rates were estimated in a later analysis by permuting HLA or CMV assignments 20 times. In a later analysis, co-occurring TCRs were grouped using DBSCAN, and TCRdist sequence similarity was added for clustering within HLA-allele-positive subsets. For co-occurrence clustering, repertoires with fewer than 30,000 or more than 120,000 public chains were excluded, along with five or six repertoires with anomalous nucleotide sharing. Held by TCRdb, this immuneACCESS table contains in-frame sequences only and omits some clones. Under half of the omission traces to an unresolved V gene where checked; the cause of the rest is unknown. From that table come the V and J calls and clone size; the DNA was used to work out D and trimming. The sample data list more than 50,000 clones, and about 71% of these were observed just once. Roughly 22% of the sample belongs to the ten largest clones.

Overall results and qualifications from the work: In a later analysis, several top co-occurrence clusters were reported to appear linked to parvovirus B19, influenza, CMV and Epstein-Barr virus. Because counts were too low, under 20 rarely observed V segments, including chromosome 9 orphons, were left out of the earlier analysis of several hundred of the donors. An earlier analysis of several hundred of the donors showed that most TCR beta V segments appeared in productive rearrangements either about 87% or about 30% of the time, which broadly matched IMGT annotations. Compared with the approximately 720-donor mean, donors in an Asian-associated ancestry cluster had fewer N-insertions in productive TCRs, according to a later genetic analysis. The 87-base-pair reads could not distinguish some IMGT-functional V segments, including TRBV6-2 and TRBV6-3, so those segments were excluded. Because HLA typing was unavailable for some donors at each locus, only the typed subset was used in association tests. A further reported finding was that TCR beta sequences accurately predicted the HLA-A and HLA-B alleles for most subjects in the first cohort. While some public TCRs were present in many individuals, most TCR sequences turned up only very rarely across donors. A later genetic analysis associated a missense DCLRE1C variant with V-gene and J-gene trimming of TCR beta chains, and an independent cohort replicated the association. It was suggested by the authors that the approach could potentially be generalized to other disease states and immunological phenotypes. Cytomegalovirus status was reported to be diagnosed by the classifier with high specificity and sensitivity in both the original and validation cohorts. In a later analysis, most CMV-associated TCR beta chains were found to appear HLA-restricted, with HLA associations seemingly driven largely by CMV exposure. In vitro tests confirmed that a few of the cytomegalovirus-associated TCR beta chains recognize cytomegalovirus antigens. The presence/absence analyses assumed that sequencing depth was roughly uniform across donors, and that assumption may not be true. In a later analysis, HLA-associated TCR beta chains showed more clonal expansion and lower generation probabilities than non-associated chains that were equally common. When HLA alleles, especially DR and DQ, strongly co-occurred, attributing TCR associations to individual alleles was difficult. The only immune exposure information available for the cohort was CMV serostatus. Correlated functional status among segregating V segments might reflect linkage disequilibrium, but an unknown experimental factor could not be ruled out. Only TCR beta chains were sequenced in this cohort, and the absence of alpha or paired-chain data limited detectable features. A group of highly shared sequence variants was considered likely to be a technical artifact of the sequencing pipeline. A total of roughly 160 TCR beta chains were listed by the study as associated with cytomegalovirus. Specific HLA alleles were associated with 15,000 to 20,000 TCR beta sequences at a false discovery rate of 0.05 in a later analysis. In a later analysis, the rate of TCR association differed among HLA loci, with DRB1 alleles having the most associated TCRs and HLA-C alleles having the fewest.

Sequencing input: PBMCs. This clonotype originated in a woman aged 45-65 years in good health and CMV-seropositive. Recombination connected TRBV7-2 to TRBJ1-5, with TRBD1 matching 10 junction bases. The DNA is as follows: TGTGCCAGCAGCTTGGGACAGGGGAGTAATCAGCCCCAGCATTTT. This encodes CASSLGQGSNQPQHF.